A single sample is the source of the 30 T cell receptor beta chains below, sequenced in a study of naive and memory T cell subsets. Ligated cDNA underwent four rounds of PCR with nested alpha and beta constant region primers and SP2. TCRdb reanalysed the 5' RACE reads using MiXCR and keeps one entry per CDR3 protein. The data contain approximately 30,000 distinct CDR3 sequences, roughly 17% of them singletons. A UMI-containing oligonucleotide was joined by 3' ligation to the TCR cDNA template. The origin of the receptors is a female donor in good health.

This clonotype has just a few counts. The CDR3 DNA is TGTGCCACCAGCAGCGACAGGGTTGAGCAGTTCTTC. Protein: CATSSDRVEQFF. The chain has TRBV15 and TRBJ2-1; 7 positions match TRBD1. V trimming: 3 bases; J trimming: 9 bases; junction bases outside the gene matches: 2. From germline, CDR1 is LNHNV and CDR2 YYDKDF (reference sequence). CDR3 length equals 12 residues.

This clonotype showed up just a few times. The gene calls are TRBV12-3 or TRBV12-4 and TRBJ2-5; the match to TRBD2 covers 14 bases. The V and J ends lost 10 bases and 5 bases, in that order; junction bases with no gene match: 6. This CDR3 has 14 residues. The CDR3 DNA sequence: TGTGCCACCCGACTAGCGGGGGGGCTGGAGACCCAGTACTTC. Protein product: CATRLAGGLETQYF.

This clonotype was seen more than once but under ten times. The V call is TRBV5-1, the J call TRBJ2-7; the D gene is possibly TRBD1 (5 bases). The CDR3 has 15 amino acids. V was pared by 1 base and J by 0 bases, with 11 bases between. Germline V gene data show CDR1 as SGHRS and CDR2 as YFSETQ. The DNA of the CDR3 is TGCGCCAGCAGCTTGCAGGGCCTCTACTCCTACGAGCAGTACTTC. Translation: CASSLQGLYSYEQYF.

This clonotype was found once. The chain employs TRBV7-2 and TRBJ2-7; the D gene could be TRBD1 or TRBD2 (6 bases each). Trimming took off 1 base at V and 4 bases at J, with 14 bases between the two ends. The germline V gene encodes CDR1 SGHTA and CDR2 FQGNSA. The length of the CDR3 is 15 residues. The CDR3 region has the DNA TGTGCCAGCAGCTTAGGGTCCGGGGGCGGGTACGAGCAGTACTTC. Amino acid sequence: CASSLGSGGGYEQYF.

This clonotype has ten or more counts. V and J are TRBV4-2 and TRBJ2-7, with 7 nucleotides matching TRBD2. The V gene end was trimmed by 0 bases and the J gene end by 0 bases; junction bases not matched to a gene: 5. This CDR3 comprises 16 residues. Germline V gene data show CDR1 as LGHNA and CDR2 as YNFKEQ. CDR3 sequence (DNA): TGTGCCAGCAGCCAAGAGTGGGGAGGGCGCTCCTACGAGCAGTACTTC. Residues: CASSQEWGGRSYEQYF.

This chain uses TRBV12-3 or TRBV12-4 with TRBJ2-1, with 9 bases aligning to TRBD1. Trimming took 5 bases from V and 4 from J; bases not matched to a gene: 6. The CDR3 sequence is 15 residues long. CDR3 region: CASSPSGTGYNEQFF. As DNA, the CDR3 is TGTGCCAGCAGTCCCTCCGGGACAGGGTACAATGAGCAGTTCTTC.

This clonotype turned up a few times. V is TRBV9 and J is TRBJ2-7; TRBD2 is a possible D gene (6 bases). CDR1 is SGDLS, CDR2 YYNGEE, per germline. The CDR3 covers 14 residues. V lost 0 bases and J 2 bases, leaving 9 bases between the germline ends. CDR3 coding DNA: TGTGCCAGCAGCGTAGCGGGGGAGACCTACGAGCAGTACTTC. Protein product: CASSVAGETYEQYF.

This clonotype has a count of ten or more. The chain links TRBV20-1 to TRBJ1-2; tentatively, D is TRBD1 (6 bases). CDR1 DFQATT and CDR2 SNEGSKA come from the germline V gene (reference sequence). This CDR3 is built from 12 residues. The V and J ends lost 5 bases and 12 bases respectively, with 19 bases between them. CDR3 in amino acids: CSAHQGLSGDTF. In DNA, the CDR3 is TGCAGTGCTCATCAGGGGCTAAGCGGCGACACCTTC.

This chain uses TRBV29-1 with TRBJ2-2, with D hard to call. The ends were cut back, 3 bases at V and 0 bases at J, with 2 bases in the middle. Germline CDR1 and CDR2: SQVTM and ANQGSEA. There are 12 residues in the CDR3. CDR3: CSVDPNTGELFF. The DNA of the CDR3 is TGCAGCGTTGACCCGAACACCGGGGAGCTGTTTTTT.

This clonotype was picked up many times. The V call is TRBV20-1, the J call TRBJ1-2; a weak D match, TRBD1 (5 bases). Germline CDR1 is DFQATT and CDR2 is SNEGSKA (reference sequence). The V gene lost 3 bases and the J gene lost 6 bases, with 14 bases spanning the gap. CDR3 length equals 13 residues. The CDR3: CSARIQGVDGYTF. CDR3 DNA sequence: TGCAGTGCTAGGATTCAAGGGGTCGATGGCTACACCTTC.

The J gene is TRBJ1-2, the V gene TRBV6-6; 7 positions match TRBD1. J lost 2 bases, V lost 2 bases, and 14 bases had no gene match. CDR1 and CDR2 (germline): MNHNY, SVGAGI (reference sequence). The CDR3 sequence is 18 residues long. The CDR3 coding sequence is TGTGCCAGCAGTTACGGGGGGGGGGGGACAGAGCTGAACTATGGCTACACCTTC. This sequence encodes CASSYGGGGTELNYGYTF.

This clonotype has ten or more counts. The V and J genes are TRBV6-5 and TRBJ2-7; D perhaps matches TRBD2 (6 bases). This CDR3 contains 13 residues. Germline CDR1 MNHEY, CDR2 SVGAGI. The V gene lost 7 bases and the J gene lost 1 base, with 11 bases spanning the gap. CDR3: CASTRRGSYEQYF. CDR3 nucleotide sequence: TGTGCCAGCACCAGGCGGGGATCCTACGAGCAGTACTTC.

This clonotype was picked up many times. V gene TRBV6-5 combines with J gene TRBJ1-2, with no clear D. Trimming took off 6 bases at V and 4 bases at J, with 30 bases between the two ends. This CDR3 has 19 residues. CDR1 MNHEY and CDR2 SVGAGI come from the germline V gene. This CDR3 reads CASSYRADSLSAAIYGYTF. The CDR3 DNA sequence: TGTGCCAGCAGCTACCGGGCGGATTCGTTGTCCGCAGCAATCTATGGCTACACCTTC.

J is TRBJ2-5 and V is TRBV27; TRBD1 matches 9 bases. Germline lookup yields CDR1 MNHEY and CDR2 SMNVEV (reference sequence). The CDR3 is made up of 12 amino acids. J was trimmed by 7 bases and V by 8 bases; bases with no gene match: 5. The CDR3 loop reads CASLTGGGTQYF. For the CDR3, the DNA is TGTGCCAGCCTTACAGGGGGCGGGACCCAGTACTTC.

The chain combines TRBV20-1 with TRBJ2-1; 10 nucleotides line up with TRBD2. Germline CDR1 is DFQATT and CDR2 is SNEGSKA (reference sequence). The CDR3 is made up of 17 amino acids. J lost 2 bases, V lost 5 bases, and 12 bases had no gene match. Here the CDR3 reads CSAPDLASGGPYNEQFF. For the CDR3, the DNA is TGCAGTGCTCCGGACCTGGCTAGCGGGGGACCCTACAATGAGCAGTTCTTC.

This clonotype was counted many times. The CDR3 spells CSAVRGLAYTGEQFF. The CDR3 nucleotides are TGCAGTGCTGTGCGGGGACTAGCTTACACGGGGGAGCAGTTCTTC. This chain uses TRBV20-1 with TRBJ2-1; 9 bases line up with TRBD2. Losses at the gene ends were 5 bases for V and 10 bases for J; bases not matched to a gene: 15. The CDR3 spans 15 residues. CDR1 and CDR2 (germline): DFQATT, SNEGSKA (reference sequence).

This clonotype was found many times. This chain uses TRBV20-1 with TRBJ2-1; D gene unclear. The CDR3 is made up of 13 amino acids. V gave up 3 bases and J gave up 4 bases, with 10 bases separating them. Germline CDR1 is DFQATT and CDR2 is SNEGSKA (reference sequence). The DNA of the CDR3 is TGCAGTGCTAGTCTACAGACTTACAATGAGCAGTTCTTC. Its translation is CSASLQTYNEQFF.

The chain carries TRBV27 and TRBJ2-7; 9 bases line up with TRBD1. CDR3 length: 15 residues. The V gene end was trimmed by 6 bases and the J gene end by 4 bases; junction bases not matched to a gene: 10. Germline-derived CDR1 and CDR2 are MNHEY and SMNVEV (reference sequence). DNA of the CDR3: TGTGCCAGCAGAGGGCCGGGACAGGGTGGATACGAGCAGTACTTC. This sequence encodes CASRGPGQGGYEQYF.

This clonotype was seen repeatedly, ten times or more. DNA of the CDR3: TGCAGCGTTGAAGATCGTGCACAGACTTATGGCTACACCTTC. It encodes CSVEDRAQTYGYTF. This chain joins TRBV29-1 and TRBJ1-2; D is unclear. CDR1 SQVTM and CDR2 ANQGSEA come from the germline V gene. V lost 0 bases and J 5 bases, leaving 13 bases between the germline ends. CDR3 size: 14 residues.

V usage is TRBV12-3 or TRBV12-4 and J usage is TRBJ1-1; no clear D gene. The CDR3 loop spans 14 amino acids. V lost 1 base to trimming and J lost 5 bases, with 11 bases between them. CDR3 sequence reads: CASSLDGRRTEAFF. DNA for the CDR3: TGTGCCAGCAGTTTAGACGGCAGAAGAACTGAAGCTTTCTTT.

This clonotype was seen at least ten times. The chain recombines TRBV7-7 with TRBJ2-1; perhaps TRBD2 as D (6 bases). CDR3 length: 16 residues. With 5 bases removed from V and 0 bases from J, the gap between germline ends came to 14 bases. Germline V lookup: CDR1 SSHAT, CDR2 FNYEAQ (reference sequence). DNA for the CDR3: TGTGCCAGCAGCCTTAAATGGACTACCTCCTACAATGAGCAGTTCTTC. Translating it yields CASSLKWTTSYNEQFF.

The table lists this clonotype with many counts. The gene calls are TRBV6-2 or TRBV6-3 and TRBJ2-1; TRBD2 aligns across 13 bases. J lost 6 bases, V lost 2 bases, and 4 bases had no gene match. The CDR3 consists of 16 residues. Looked up from germline, CDR1 is MNHEY and CDR2 is SVGEGT. Here the CDR3 DNA reads TGTGCCAGCAGTTACCACGGGACTAGCGGGGCCAATGAGCAGTTCTTC. Its protein is CASSYHGTSGANEQFF.

The chain uses TRBV4-2 and TRBJ2-7, with D possibly called TRBD1 or TRBD2 (5 bases each). Looked up from germline, CDR1 is LGHNA and CDR2 is YNFKEQ. The CDR3 extends over 15 amino acids. The V gene lost 0 bases and the J gene lost 4 bases, with 13 bases spanning the gap. The CDR3 region has the DNA TGTGCCAGCAGCCAAGATCATGGGACCCTATACGAGCAGTACTTC. It translates to CASSQDHGTLYEQYF.

This clonotype was detected only a few times. The chain employs TRBV20-1 and TRBJ1-1; D is undetermined. This CDR3 has 10 residues. Germline V gives CDR1 DFQATT, CDR2 SNEGSKA (reference sequence). Trimming left V 6 bases short and J 5 bases short, with 7 bases between. CDR3 in amino acids: CSALKTEAFF. The CDR3 DNA follows: TGCAGTGCGCTCAAAACTGAAGCTTTCTTT.

Only a few counts were recorded for this clonotype. This chain uses TRBV7-3 with TRBJ2-7; no definite D call. The germline V gene encodes CDR1 SGHTA and CDR2 FQGTGA. The CDR3 spans 14 residues. V dropped 3 bases and J dropped 2 bases, with 11 bases sitting between them. CDR3 protein: CASSLDGSPYEQYF. CDR3 sequence (DNA): TGTGCCAGCAGCTTGGATGGGTCCCCCTACGAGCAGTACTTC.

The rearrangement uses TRBV11-2 and TRBJ2-3, with TRBD2 as a possible D gene (7 bases). The germline V gene has CDR1 SGHAT and CDR2 FQNNGV. CDR3 length: 14 amino acids. V was cut by 5 bases and J by 4 bases, with 13 bases left in between. For the CDR3, the DNA is TGTGCCAGCAGCCAAGGGGGGGGGCCAGATACGCAGTATTTT. Translating gives CASSQGGGPDTQYF.

This clonotype was counted a few times. This sequence joins TRBV29-1 and TRBJ1-1; a weak D match, TRBD1 (6 bases). CDR3 length: 13 amino acids. V was clipped by 5 bases and J by 2 bases, with 12 bases between them. Germline lookup yields CDR1 SQVTM and CDR2 ANQGSEA. The CDR3, as DNA: TGCAGCGTTTATGACAGGTTAAACACTGAAGCTTTCTTT. Protein sequence: CSVYDRLNTEAFF. Complete variable domain (other parts from reference TRBV29-1 and TRBJ1-1): SAVISQKPSRDICQRGTSLTIQCQVDSQVTMMFWYRQQPGQSLTLIATANQGSEATYESGFVIDKFPISRPNLTFSTLTVSNMSPEDSSIYLCSVYDRLNTEAFFGQGTRLTVV.

The chain carries TRBV6-6 and TRBJ2-7; TRBD1 might be the D (5 bases). The germline CDR1 and CDR2 sequences are MNHNY and SVGAGI (reference sequence). Trimming left V 7 bases short and J 3 bases short, with 16 bases between. This CDR3 spans 14 amino acids. The CDR3 protein is CASTEAGNFYEQYF. CDR3 bases: TGTGCCAGCACCGAGGCAGGGAACTTCTACGAGCAGTACTTC.

This clonotype was observed a handful of times. The genes are TRBV6-6 and TRBJ2-5; D remains unclear. The V gene lost 2 bases and the J gene lost 1 base, with 8 bases spanning the gap. In germline, CDR1 is MNHNY, CDR2 SVGAGI (reference sequence). This CDR3 has 14 amino acids. The CDR3 is CASSYTWIQETQYF. In DNA, the CDR3 is TGTGCCAGCAGTTACACATGGATCCAAGAGACCCAGTACTTC.

The chain employs TRBV7-8 and TRBJ1-5; possible D gene TRBD1, 6 bases. Germline assignment: CDR1 SGHVS and CDR2 FQNEAQ. V was shortened by 5 bases and J by 4 bases, with 15 bases between the two germline ends. This CDR3 spans 15 amino acids. The CDR3: CASSTTRGTNQPQHF. CDR3 nucleotides: TGTGCCAGCAGCACAACCCGGGGGACAAATCAGCCCCAGCATTTT.